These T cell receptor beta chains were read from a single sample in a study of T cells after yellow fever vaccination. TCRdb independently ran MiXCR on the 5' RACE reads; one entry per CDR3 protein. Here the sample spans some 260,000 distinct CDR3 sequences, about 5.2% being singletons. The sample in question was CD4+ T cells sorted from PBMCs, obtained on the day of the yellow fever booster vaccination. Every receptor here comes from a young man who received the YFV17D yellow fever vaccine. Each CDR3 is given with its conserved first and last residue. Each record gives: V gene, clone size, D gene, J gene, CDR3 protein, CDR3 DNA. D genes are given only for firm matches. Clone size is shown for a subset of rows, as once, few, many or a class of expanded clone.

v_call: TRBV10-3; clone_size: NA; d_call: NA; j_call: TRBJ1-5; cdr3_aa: CAISQGPGNQPQHF; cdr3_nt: TGTGCCATCAGCCAGGGACCGGGCAATCAGCCCCAGCATTTT
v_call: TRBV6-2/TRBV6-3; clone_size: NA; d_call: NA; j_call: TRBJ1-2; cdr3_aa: CASSYSSRPNYGYTF; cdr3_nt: TGTGCCAGCAGTTACTCCTCCAGGCCTAACTATGGCTACACCTTC
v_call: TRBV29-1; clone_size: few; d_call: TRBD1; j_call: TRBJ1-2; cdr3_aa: CSDGTERYYGYTF; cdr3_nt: TGCAGCGACGGGACAGAAAGATACTATGGCTACACCTTC
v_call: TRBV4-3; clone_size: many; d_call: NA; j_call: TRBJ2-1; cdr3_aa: CASSQMRSSYNEQFF; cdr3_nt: TGCGCCAGCAGCCAAATGAGGAGCTCCTACAATGAGCAGTTCTTC
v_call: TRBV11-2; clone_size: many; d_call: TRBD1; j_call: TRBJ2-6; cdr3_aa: CASRSPGTGVNVYANVLTF; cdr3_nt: TGTGCCAGCAGATCTCCCGGGACAGGGGTAAATGTATATGCCAACGTCCTGACTTTC
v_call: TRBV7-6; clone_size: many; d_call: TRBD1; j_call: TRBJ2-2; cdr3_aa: CASSPGQGGVGELFF; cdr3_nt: TGTGCCAGCAGCCCCGGACAGGGGGGGGTCGGGGAGCTGTTTTTT
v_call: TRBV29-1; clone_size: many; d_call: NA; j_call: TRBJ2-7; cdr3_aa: CSVAGYGEQYF; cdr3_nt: TGCAGCGTTGCTGGATATGGAGAGCAGTACTTC
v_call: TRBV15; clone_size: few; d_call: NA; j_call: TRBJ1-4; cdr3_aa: CATSRDPGRAEKLFF; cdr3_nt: TGTGCCACCAGCAGAGACCCAGGGAGGGCTGAAAAACTGTTTTTT
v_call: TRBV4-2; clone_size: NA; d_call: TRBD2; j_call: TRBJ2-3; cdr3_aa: CASSLLGAGGPDTQYF; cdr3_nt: TGTGCCAGCAGCCTCCTCGGAGCGGGGGGCCCAGATACGCAGTATTTT
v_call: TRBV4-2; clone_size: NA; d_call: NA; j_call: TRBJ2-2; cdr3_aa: CASSQEGGLANTGELFF; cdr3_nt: TGTGCCAGCAGCCAAGAAGGGGGGCTAGCGAACACCGGGGAGCTGTTTTTT
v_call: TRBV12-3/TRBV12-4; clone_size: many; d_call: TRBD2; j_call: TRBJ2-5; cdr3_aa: CASSLQGLIAETQYF; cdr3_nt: TGTGCCAGCAGTTTGCAGGGACTAATTGCAGAGACCCAGTACTTC
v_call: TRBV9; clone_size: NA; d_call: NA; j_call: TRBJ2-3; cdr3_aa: CASSVSRFPTDTQYF; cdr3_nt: TGTGCCAGCAGCGTTAGCAGATTTCCCACAGATACGCAGTATTTT
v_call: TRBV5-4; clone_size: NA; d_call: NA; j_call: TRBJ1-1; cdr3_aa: CASSRGTEYMNTEAFF; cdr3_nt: TGTGCCAGCAGCAGGGGGACGGAATACATGAACACTGAAGCTTTCTTT
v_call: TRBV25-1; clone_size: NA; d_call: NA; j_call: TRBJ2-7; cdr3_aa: CASSEQQSRYEQYF; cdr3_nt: TGTGCCAGCAGTGAGCAACAGTCTCGCTACGAGCAGTACTTC
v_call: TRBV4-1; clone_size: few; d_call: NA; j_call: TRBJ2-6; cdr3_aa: CASSPLASGANVLTF; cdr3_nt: TGCGCCAGCAGCCCCCTAGCCTCTGGGGCCAACGTCCTGACTTTC
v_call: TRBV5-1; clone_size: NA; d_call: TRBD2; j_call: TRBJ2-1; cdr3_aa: CASSRGLGNEQFF; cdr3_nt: TGCGCCAGCAGCCGGGGACTAGGGAATGAGCAGTTCTTC
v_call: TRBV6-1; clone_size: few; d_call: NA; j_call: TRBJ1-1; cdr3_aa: CAGVVDRPDGLGTEAFF; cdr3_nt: TGTGCCGGAGTGGTAGACAGGCCAGATGGCCTAGGCACTGAAGCTTTCTTT
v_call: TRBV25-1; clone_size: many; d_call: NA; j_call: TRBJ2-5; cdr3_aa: CASSESGLAGETQYF; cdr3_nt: TGTGCCAGCAGTGAATCGGGGCTAGCTGGGGAGACCCAGTACTTC
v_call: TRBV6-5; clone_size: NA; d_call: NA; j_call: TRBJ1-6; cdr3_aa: CASSKLGSDSPLHF; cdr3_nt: TGTGCCAGCAGCAAGCTGGGTTCTGATTCACCCCTCCACTTT
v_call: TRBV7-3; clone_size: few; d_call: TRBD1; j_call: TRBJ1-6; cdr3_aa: CASSLTPPGQSSPLHF; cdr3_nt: TGTGCCAGCAGCTTAACCCCACCGGGACAGAGTTCACCCCTCCACTTT
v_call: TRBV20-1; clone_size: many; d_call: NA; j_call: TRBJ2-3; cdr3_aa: CSADGGGAITDTQYF; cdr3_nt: TGCAGTGCTGATGGAGGAGGGGCCATCACAGATACGCAGTATTTT
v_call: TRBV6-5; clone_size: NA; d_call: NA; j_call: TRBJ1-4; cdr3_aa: CASRGPPNEKLFF; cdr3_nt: TGTGCCAGCAGAGGACCGCCGAATGAAAAACTGTTTTTT
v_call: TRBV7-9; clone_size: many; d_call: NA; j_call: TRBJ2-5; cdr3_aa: CASRNEQETQYF; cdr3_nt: TGTGCCAGCAGAAATGAACAAGAGACCCAGTACTTC
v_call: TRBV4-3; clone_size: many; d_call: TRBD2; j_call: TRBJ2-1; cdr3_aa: CASSQDPLAGGLSSYNEQFF; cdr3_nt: TGCGCCAGCAGCCAAGATCCCCTAGCGGGGGGCCTGAGCTCCTACAATGAGCAGTTCTTC
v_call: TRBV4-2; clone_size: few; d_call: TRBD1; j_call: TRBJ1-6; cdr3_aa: CASSPTLGTGVFRSPLHF; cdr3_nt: TGTGCCAGCAGCCCGACACTTGGGACAGGGGTTTTTAGATCACCCCTCCACTTT
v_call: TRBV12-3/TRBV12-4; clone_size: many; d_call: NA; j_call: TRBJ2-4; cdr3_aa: CASSLDTVLQYF; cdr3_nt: TGTGCCAGCAGTTTGGACACCGTTCTTCAGTACTTC
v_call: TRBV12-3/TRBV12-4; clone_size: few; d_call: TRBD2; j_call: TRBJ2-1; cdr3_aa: CASSPPSGGGEQFF; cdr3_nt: TGTGCCAGCAGTCCTCCTAGCGGGGGGGGCGAGCAGTTCTTC
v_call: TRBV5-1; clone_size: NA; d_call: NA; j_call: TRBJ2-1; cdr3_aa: CASSLGGPYEQFF; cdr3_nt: TGCGCCAGCAGCTTAGGGGGGCCCTATGAGCAGTTCTTC
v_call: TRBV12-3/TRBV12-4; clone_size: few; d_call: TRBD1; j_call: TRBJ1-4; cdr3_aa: CASRGTGATNEKLFF; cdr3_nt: TGTGCCAGCAGGGGGACAGGGGCTACTAATGAAAAACTGTTTTTT
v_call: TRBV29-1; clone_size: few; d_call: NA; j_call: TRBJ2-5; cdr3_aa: CSGMRVEETQYF; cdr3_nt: TGCAGCGGGATGCGGGTGGAAGAGACCCAGTACTTC
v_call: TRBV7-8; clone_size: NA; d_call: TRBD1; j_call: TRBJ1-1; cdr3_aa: CASSWDPTGWNTEAFF; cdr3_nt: TGTGCCAGCAGCTGGGATCCGACAGGGTGGAACACTGAAGCTTTCTTT
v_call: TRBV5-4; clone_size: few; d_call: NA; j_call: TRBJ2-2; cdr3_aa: CASSLAGSFGLFF; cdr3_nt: TGTGCCAGCAGCTTGGCTGGTTCCTTCGGGCTGTTTTTT
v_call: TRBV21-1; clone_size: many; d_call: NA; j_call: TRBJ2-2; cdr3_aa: CASPPAGGEANTGELFF; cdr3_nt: TGTGCCAGCCCCCCGGCAGGGGGCGAAGCGAACACCGGGGAGCTGTTTTTT
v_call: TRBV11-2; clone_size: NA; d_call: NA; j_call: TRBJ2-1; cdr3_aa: CASSLGVLHNEQFF; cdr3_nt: TGTGCCAGCAGCTTAGGGGTGCTGCACAATGAGCAGTTCTTC
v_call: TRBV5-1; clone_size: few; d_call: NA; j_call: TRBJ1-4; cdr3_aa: CASSSDGTTNEKLFF; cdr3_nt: TGCGCCAGCAGCTCGGACGGGACAACTAATGAAAAACTGTTTTTT
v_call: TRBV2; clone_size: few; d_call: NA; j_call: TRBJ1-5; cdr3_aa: CASHREARQPQHF; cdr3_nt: TGTGCCAGCCACAGGGAGGCAAGACAGCCCCAGCATTTT
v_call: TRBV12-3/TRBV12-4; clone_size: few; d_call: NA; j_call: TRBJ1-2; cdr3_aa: CASSLFRVLPQMNYGYTF; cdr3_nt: TGTGCCAGCAGTTTATTCAGAGTGCTACCCCAGATGAACTATGGCTACACCTTC
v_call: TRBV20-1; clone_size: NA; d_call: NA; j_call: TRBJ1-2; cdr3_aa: CSARVRGVIYDGYTF; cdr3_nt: TGCAGTGCTAGAGTCAGGGGAGTAATATACGATGGCTACACCTTC
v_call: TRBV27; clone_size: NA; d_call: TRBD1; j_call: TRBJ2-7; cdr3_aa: CASSPRGQGRHEQYF; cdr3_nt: TGTGCCAGCAGTCCACGTGGACAGGGGAGGCACGAGCAGTACTTC
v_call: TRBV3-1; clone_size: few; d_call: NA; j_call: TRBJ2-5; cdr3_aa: CASSTSGAQETQYF; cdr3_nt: TGTGCCAGCAGCACCTCCGGGGCTCAAGAGACCCAGTACTTC
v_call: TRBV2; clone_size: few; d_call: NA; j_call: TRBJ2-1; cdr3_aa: CASSGLRYNEQFF; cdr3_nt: TGTGCCAGCAGCGGACTCCGCTACAATGAGCAGTTCTTC
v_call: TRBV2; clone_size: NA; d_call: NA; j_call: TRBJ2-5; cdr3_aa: CASSEVLGKETQYF; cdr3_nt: TGTGCCAGCAGTGAGGTCCTGGGGAAAGAGACCCAGTACTTC
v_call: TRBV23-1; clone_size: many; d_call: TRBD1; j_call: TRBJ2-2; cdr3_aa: CADYRGRNTGELFF; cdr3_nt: TGCGCCGACTACAGGGGAAGAAACACCGGGGAGCTGTTTTTT
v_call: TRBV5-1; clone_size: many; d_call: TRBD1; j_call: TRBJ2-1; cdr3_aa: CASSLGTVHNEQFF; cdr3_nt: TGCGCCAGCAGTCTGGGGACAGTACACAATGAGCAGTTCTTC
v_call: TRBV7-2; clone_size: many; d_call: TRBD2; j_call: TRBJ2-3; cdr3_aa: CASSLLAGVGDTQYF; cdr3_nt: TGTGCCAGCAGCTTACTAGCGGGGGTGGGAGATACGCAGTATTTT
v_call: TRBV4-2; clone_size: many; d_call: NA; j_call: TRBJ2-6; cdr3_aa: CASSQGDPRGHFSGANVLTF; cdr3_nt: TGTGCCAGCAGCCAAGGGGACCCGCGGGGCCACTTCTCTGGGGCCAACGTCCTGACTTTC
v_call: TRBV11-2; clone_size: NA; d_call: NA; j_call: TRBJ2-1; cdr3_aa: CASSSPMGRYNEQFF; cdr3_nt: TGTGCCAGCAGCTCCCCGATGGGCAGGTACAATGAGCAGTTCTTC
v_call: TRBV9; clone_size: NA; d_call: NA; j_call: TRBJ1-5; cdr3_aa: CASSVGRDSNQPQHF; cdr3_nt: TGTGCCAGCAGCGTAGGAAGGGATAGCAATCAGCCCCAGCATTTT
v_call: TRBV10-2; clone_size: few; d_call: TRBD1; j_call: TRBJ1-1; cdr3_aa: CASSETHRGVDTEAFF; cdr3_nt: TGCGCCAGCAGTGAGACCCACAGGGGGGTTGACACTGAAGCTTTCTTT
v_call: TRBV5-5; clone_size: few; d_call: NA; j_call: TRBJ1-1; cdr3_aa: CASSIQVNTEAFF; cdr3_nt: TGTGCCAGCAGCATACAGGTGAACACTGAAGCTTTCTTT
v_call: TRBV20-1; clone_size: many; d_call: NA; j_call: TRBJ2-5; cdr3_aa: CSARDPLTQYF; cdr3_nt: TGCAGTGCTAGAGATCCGCTTACCCAGTACTTC
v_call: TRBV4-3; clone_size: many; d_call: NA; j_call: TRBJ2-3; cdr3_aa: CASSQGGGTDTQYF; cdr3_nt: TGCGCCAGCAGCCAAGGAGGCGGCACAGATACGCAGTATTTT
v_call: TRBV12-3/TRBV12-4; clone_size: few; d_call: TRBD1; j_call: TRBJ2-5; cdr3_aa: CASSQGQGPQETQYF; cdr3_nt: TGTGCCAGCAGCCAAGGACAGGGACCCCAAGAGACCCAGTACTTC